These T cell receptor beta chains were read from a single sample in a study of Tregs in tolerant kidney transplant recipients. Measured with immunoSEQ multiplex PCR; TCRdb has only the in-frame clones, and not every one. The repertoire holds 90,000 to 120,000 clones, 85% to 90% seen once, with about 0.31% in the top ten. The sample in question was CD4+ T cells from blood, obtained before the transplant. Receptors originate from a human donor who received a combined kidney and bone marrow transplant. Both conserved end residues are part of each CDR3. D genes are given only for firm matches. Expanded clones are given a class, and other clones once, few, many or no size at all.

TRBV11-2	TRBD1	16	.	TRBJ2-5	TGTGCCAGCAGCTTACACCGACAGGGGGCACAAGAGACCCAGTACTTC	CASSLHRQGAQETQYF
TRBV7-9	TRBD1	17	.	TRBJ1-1	TGTGCCAGCGCTGCCCCCGGGACAGGGGCCGGGAACACTGAAGCTTTCTTT	CASAAPGTGAGNTEAFF
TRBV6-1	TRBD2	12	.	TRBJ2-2	TGTGCCCCGGGGGGGTTGATCGGGGAGCTGTTTTTT	CAPGGLIGELFF
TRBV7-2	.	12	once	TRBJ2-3	TGTGCCAGCTCAGGGGGGACAGATACGCAGTATTTT	CASSGGTDTQYF
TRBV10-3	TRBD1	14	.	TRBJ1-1	TGTGCCATCACCGAGACAGGGTTTGGCACTGAAGCTTTCTTT	CAITETGFGTEAFF
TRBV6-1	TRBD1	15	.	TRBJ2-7	TGTGCCAGCAGAGAGACAGGGGGCAGCTCCTACGAGCAGTACTTC	CASRETGGSSYEQYF
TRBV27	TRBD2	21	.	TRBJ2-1	TGTGCCAGCAGCCCTAGGGCGGCGGGGGTTCGCGGGAGCGGGCTAAGCGATGAGCAGTTCTTC	CASSPRAAGVRGSGLSDEQFF
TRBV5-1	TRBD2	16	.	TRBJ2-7	TGCGCCAGCAGCCCCCGGTTGGTAGCGGGAGTTGGCGAGCAGTACTTC	CASSPRLVAGVGEQYF
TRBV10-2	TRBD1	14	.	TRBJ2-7	TGCGCCAGCAGTGAGCCCCGGGACAGGGACGAGCAGTACTTC	CASSEPRDRDEQYF
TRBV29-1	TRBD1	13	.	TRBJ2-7	TGCAGCGTTAGGGGGCTGAGCTCCTACGAGCAGTACTTC	CSVRGLSSYEQYF